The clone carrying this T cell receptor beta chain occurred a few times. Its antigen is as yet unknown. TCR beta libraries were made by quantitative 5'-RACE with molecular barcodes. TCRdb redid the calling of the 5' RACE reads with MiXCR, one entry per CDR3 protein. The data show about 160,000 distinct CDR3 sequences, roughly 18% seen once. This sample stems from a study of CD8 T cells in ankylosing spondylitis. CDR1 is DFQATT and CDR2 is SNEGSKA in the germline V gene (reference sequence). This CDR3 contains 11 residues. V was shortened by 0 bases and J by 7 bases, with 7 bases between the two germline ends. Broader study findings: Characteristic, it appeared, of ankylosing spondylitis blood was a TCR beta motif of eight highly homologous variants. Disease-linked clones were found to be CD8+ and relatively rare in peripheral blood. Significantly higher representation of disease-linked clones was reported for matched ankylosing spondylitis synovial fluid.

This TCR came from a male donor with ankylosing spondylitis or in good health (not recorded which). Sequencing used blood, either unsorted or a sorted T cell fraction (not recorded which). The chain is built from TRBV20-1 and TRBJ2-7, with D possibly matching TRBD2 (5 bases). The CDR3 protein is CSARDGEEQYF. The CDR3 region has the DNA TGCAGTGCTAGAGATGGGGAGGAGCAGTACTTC.